This record concerns one T cell receptor beta chain sequence. This entry is derived from a study of blood T cells in healthy people across ages. Combining a sample-barcoded 5' primer with a J-beta primer mix, a second PCR ran for about 7 to 12 cycles. TCRdb reprocessed the 5' RACE reads with MiXCR, giving one entry per CDR3 protein. The table lists about 730,000 distinct CDR3 sequences, roughly 41% of them singletons, with 20% to 25% in the top ten. The V gene end was trimmed by 4 bases and the J gene end by 5 bases; junction bases not matched to a gene: 1. This CDR3 has 13 residues. Germline-derived CDR1 and CDR2 are SQVTM and ANQGSEA. Approximately 9.2 milliliters was the volume of peripheral blood drawn from each donor. The extraction recovered at least 5.5 micrograms of total RNA per sample.

The genes are TRBV29-1 and TRBJ1-4; 10 nucleotides line up with TRBD1. This receptor was identified in a woman aged 55-69 years in good health. Sequencing used blood. The CDR3 loop reads CSVADRGNEKLFF. CDR3 sequence (DNA): TGCAGCGTTGCGGACAGGGGGAATGAAAAACTGTTTTTT.